This paragraph reports one T cell receptor (beta chain). What it recognizes is unknown. These data come from a study of cytomegalovirus exposure and HLA in healthy donors. Across the study: A prior study identified some 100 million unique TCR beta sequences from around 180 million T cells.

Germline V CDR1 and CDR2: SGDLS, YYNGEE. Trimming cost V 0 bases and J 0 bases, with 11 bases left between them. The CDR3 is 16 residues long. Whole-study findings and limits: Analysis performed later found roughly 17,000 TCR beta sequences associated with HLA alleles at 0.05 false discovery rate. Reported results showed that the classifier diagnosed cytomegalovirus status with high specificity and sensitivity.

The PCR was carried out with 60 Vbeta primers and 13 Jbeta primers. Produced via immunoSEQ multiplex PCR; TCRdb's table is partial and in-frame only. The sample lists about 150,000 clones, 72% occurring once. Sequenced sample: PBMCs. V usage is TRBV9 and J usage is TRBJ2-3; the D gene is possibly TRBD1 (5 bases). This clonotype was obtained from a man in his forties in good health and CMV-seronegative. In DNA, the CDR3 is TGTGCCAGCAGCGTAGGGTCTAGACAGAGCACAGATACGCAGTATTTT. Protein: CASSVGSRQSTDTQYF.